Each of the 4 T cell receptor beta chains below was sequenced from the same sample in a study of T-cell memory formation after mild COVID-19. TCRdb fed the 5' RACE reads into MiXCR, producing one record per CDR3 protein. The repertoire holds a few hundred thousand distinct CDR3 sequences, 25% to 30% seen once, with approximately 13% in the top ten. The sequenced material came from PBMCs or a T cell subset sorted from them (not recorded which). The source of these receptors is an adult woman who had mild COVID-19 (a few samples of this study predate the infection). Cell type and time point are not known.

This clonotype has a single count. The rearrangement links TRBV4-3 to TRBJ2-7; D is unresolved. Germline CDR1 LGHNA, CDR2 YSLEER. This CDR3 region has 15 residues. Trimming took off 4 bases at V and 4 bases at J, with 17 bases between the two ends. The DNA of the CDR3 is TGCGCCAGCAGCCCCGCTAGTGTTCCCGTATACGAGCAGTACTTC. Its translation: CASSPASVPVYEQYF.

This clonotype was detected only a few times. The rearrangement joins TRBV27 to TRBJ2-7; D is possibly TRBD1 (5 bases). CDR1 and CDR2 (germline): MNHEY, SMNVEV (reference sequence). Trimming pared 5 bases from V and 3 bases from J, leaving 11 bases between. The CDR3 loop spans 13 amino acids. Here the CDR3 reads CASSPGHRYEQYF. The CDR3, as DNA: TGTGCCAGCAGTCCCGGACACCGCTACGAGCAGTACTTC.

V gene TRBV30 combines with J gene TRBJ2-3; TRBD2 matches 14 bases. The CDR3 is made up of 19 amino acids. V lost 3 bases and J lost 3; bases outside the gene matches: 14. In germline, CDR1 is GTSNPN, CDR2 SVGIG (reference sequence). In DNA, the CDR3 is TGTGCCTGGAGATCCCGGGGACTAGCGGGAGAGGAGATAACAGATACGCAGTATTTT. Its protein product is CAWRSRGLAGEEITDTQYF.

V gene TRBV20-1 combines with J gene TRBJ1-1, with D unresolved. CDR1 and CDR2 (germline): DFQATT, SNEGSKA (reference sequence). Trimming left V 2 bases short and J 3 bases short, with 13 bases between. The CDR3 consists of 14 residues. The CDR3 sequence is CSARPPGRYTEAFF. The CDR3 region has the DNA TGCAGTGCTAGACCTCCGGGGAGATACACTGAAGCTTTCTTT.